This TCR beta chain was captured in a study of blood T cell repertoires in COVID-19. Overall study context: Spain, Italy and the United States supplied samples that represented acute and convalescent COVID-19. PBMCs, B-cell-depleted T cells, or T cells were the source of the cDNA or gDNA that made up the material.

Under the authors' procedure: Nucleated cell number was recorded as an estimate derived from reference gene primer amplification. The method was immunoSEQ multiplex PCR; TCRdb's version includes in-frame clones alone and lacks a portion of them. V and J calls and clone size come straight from that table; D and trimming were deduced from the DNA. This table has roughly 180,000 clones, roughly nine tenths appearing once. This receptor was identified in a man aged 18-30 years with acute or convalescent COVID-19. Sequenced input: peripheral blood.

Written as DNA, the CDR3 is TGTGCCAGCAGCACCCGGGACAGGGCGGAGGGGACCAAAAACATTCAGTACTTC. This sequence encodes CASSTRDRAEGTKNIQYF. This rearrangement joins TRBV7-8 to TRBJ2-4; TRBD1 matches at 9 bases. The CDR3 is 18 residues long. The germline CDR1 and CDR2 sequences are SGHVS and FQNEAQ. J gave up 2 bases and V 5 bases, and 13 bases lay outside the gene matches.